The source of this T cell receptor (beta chain) is a study of blood T cell repertoires in COVID-19. Authors' data handling: Amplified reference gene primers provided the basis for estimating nucleated cell counts. Assay: immunoSEQ multiplex PCR; the TCRdb copy retains only in-frame clones and omits some. V, J and clone size derive from that table, while D and trimming were established from the DNA sequence. The data show 150,000 to 200,000 clones, with roughly 87% seen just once and roughly 1.2% held by the top ten. Only a few counts were recorded for this clone. Germline loops: CDR1 SNHLY, CDR2 FYNNEI. The CDR3 contains 15 residues. The V and J ends lost 0 bases and 5 bases respectively, with 11 bases between them. Those enrolled, adults aged 18 to 89 years, came from roughly 23 US areas. Cohort placement rested on clinical history that participants reported themselves.

The sample comprised PBMCs or T cells enriched from blood (not recorded which). The origin of this receptor is a human donor with acute COVID-19. The donor label of this sample is uncertain. The chain carries TRBV2 and TRBJ1-5, with D possibly matching TRBD1 (6 bases). The CDR3 nucleotides are TGTGCCAGCAGTGAAGCCAGGGGCTCCCATCAGCCCCAGCATTTT. It yields the protein CASSEARGSHQPQHF.